The sequence of this TCR beta chain was determined in a study of T cell responses to AZD1222 COVID-19 vaccine. As concerns this clone: The antigen remains undetermined.

Sequenced by immunoSEQ multiplex PCR; TCRdb stores in-frame clones only, minus some. The repertoire holds roughly 100,000 clones, with over 80% as singletons. CDR1 SGHVS and CDR2 FQNEAQ come from the germline V gene. V lost 3 bases, J lost 5 bases, and 13 bases lay in between. This CDR3 contains 14 residues. Study conclusions and caveats: The sample set comprised mostly white British donors with more females, and clonal diversity was possibly underestimated.

The chain carries TRBV7-8 and TRBJ1-2; weak D call: TRBD1 (5 bases). Sequenced here: peripheral blood, sampled on day 0 of AZD1222 vaccination. This receptor was obtained from an adult in good health. The CDR3 DNA is TGTGCCAGCAGCTTGGGACCGGAACTGTATGGCTACACCTTC. Translation gives CASSLGPELYGYTF.